This is a list of T cell receptor beta chains from one sample in a study of CD8 T cells in Susac syndrome. Via MiXCR, TCRdb re-called the immunoSEQ multiplex PCR reads, giving one row per CDR3 protein. The sample comprises some 130,000 distinct CDR3 sequences, 90% to 95% of which are singletons, and 0.09% to 0.15% rests with the top ten. What was sequenced was CD4+ T cells from PBMCs. All receptors come from a human donor in good health. Each CDR3 is given with its conserved first and last residue. A D gene is named only where the DNA matches it firmly. Where a row states a size, it is once, few, many or the class of an expanded clone; other rows omit it.

D | size | J | V | CDR3 | DNA
. | . | TRBJ1-2 | TRBV7-2 | CASSLEQLYGYTF | TGTGCCAGCAGCTTAGAACAGCTCTATGGCTACACCTTC
. | . | TRBJ1-1 | TRBV5-4 | CASSLVPGRQDTEAFF | TGTGCCAGCAGCTTGGTCCCAGGGCGTCAGGACACTGAAGCTTTCTTT
. | . | TRBJ2-1 | TRBV29-1 | CSVERGNEQFF | TGCAGCGTTGAACGGGGCAATGAGCAGTTCTTC
. | once | TRBJ2-3 | TRBV20-1 | CSAEGTQYF | TGCAGTGCTGAAGGGACGCAGTATTTT
. | . | TRBJ2-2 | TRBV7-2 | CASNLRQTRTGELFF | TGTGCCAGCAACCTCAGACAGACACGAACCGGGGAGCTGTTTTTT
TRBD1 | . | TRBJ2-7 | TRBV19 | CASSSTGTVYEQYF | TGTGCCAGTAGTAGCACCGGGACAGTCTACGAGCAGTACTTC
. | . | TRBJ1-1 | TRBV3-1 | CASSQVENTEAFF | TGTGCCAGCAGCCAAGTCGAGAACACTGAAGCTTTCTTT
. | . | TRBJ2-4 | TRBV5-1 | CASSLVGEGRKNIQYF | TGCGCCAGCAGCTTGGTTGGGGAAGGTCGCAAAAACATTCAGTACTTC
. | . | TRBJ2-7 | TRBV5-1 | CASSLSPGLEQYF | TGCGCCAGCAGTCTCAGTCCAGGTCTCGAGCAGTACTTC
TRBD1 | . | TRBJ2-2 | TRBV5-1 | CASSWAGGNTGELFF | TGCGCCAGCAGCTGGGCAGGGGGCAACACCGGGGAGCTGTTTTTT
TRBD2 | . | TRBJ2-7 | TRBV7-9 | CASSKGEGQYF | TGTGCCAGCAGCAAAGGGGAGGGTCAGTACTTC
. | few | TRBJ2-7 | TRBV12-3/TRBV12-4 | CASSRSGGEQYF | TGTGCCAGCAGTCGTAGTGGTGGGGAGCAGTACTTC
. | . | TRBJ2-7 | TRBV20-1 | CSARVPTAPRSGEQYF | TGCAGTGCTAGAGTTCCCACCGCGCCACGGTCCGGCGAGCAGTACTTC
. | . | TRBJ1-1 | TRBV4-1 | CASSQESGRNTEAFF | TGCGCCAGCAGCCAAGAATCGGGTCGGAACACTGAAGCTTTCTTT
TRBD1 | . | TRBJ1-1 | TRBV30 | CAWTGGALDTEAFF | TGTGCCTGGACAGGGGGTGCCCTGGACACTGAAGCTTTCTTT
. | . | TRBJ2-5 | TRBV6-1 | CASSQRVSQWQEETQYF | TGTGCCAGCAGTCAGCGAGTCTCGCAATGGCAGGAAGAGACCCAGTACTTC
. | . | TRBJ1-5 | TRBV7-9 | CASSLGGESNQPQHF | TGTGCCAGCAGCTTAGGGGGGGAAAGCAATCAGCCCCAGCATTTT
. | . | TRBJ2-5 | TRBV11-2 | CASSLDGEGGETQYF | TGTGCCAGCAGCTTAGATGGTGAAGGGGGGGAGACCCAGTACTTC
. | . | TRBJ2-1 | TRBV5-4 | CASSLDAASYNEQFF | TGTGCCAGCAGCTTGGATGCGGCCTCCTACAATGAGCAGTTCTTC
. | . | TRBJ1-5 | TRBV6-6 | CASSFQNQPQHF | TGTGCCAGCAGTTTCCAGAATCAGCCCCAGCATTTT
. | . | TRBJ2-5 | TRBV5-1 | CASSLFGTEQETQYF | TGCGCCAGCAGCTTATTCGGGACGGAGCAAGAGACCCAGTACTTC
TRBD1 | . | TRBJ2-7 | TRBV30 | CAWSAYRGKEQYF | TGTGCCTGGAGTGCATACAGGGGGAAGGAGCAGTACTTC
. | . | TRBJ1-3 | TRBV20-1 | CSARAGKENSGNTIYF | TGCAGTGCTAGAGCAGGGAAGGAGAATTCTGGAAACACCATATATTTT
. | . | TRBJ1-1 | TRBV27 | CASRPYTGTQAFF | TGTGCCAGCAGGCCCTACACCGGGACACAGGCTTTCTTT
. | . | TRBJ1-1 | TRBV30 | CAWNSIRGTEAFF | TGTGCCTGGAACTCCATCAGGGGCACTGAAGCTTTCTTT
TRBD2 | . | TRBJ2-1 | TRBV18 | CASSPNSGSMNEQFF | TGTGCCAGCTCACCAAATAGCGGGAGTATGAATGAGCAGTTCTTC
. | . | TRBJ2-5 | TRBV3-1 | CASSLRQETQYF | TGTGCCAGCAGCCTCCGTCAAGAGACCCAGTACTTC
TRBD1 | . | TRBJ2-4 | TRBV19 | CASSMTGVGDIQYF | TGTGCCAGTAGTATGACAGGGGTAGGAGACATTCAGTACTTC
. | once | TRBJ1-4 | TRBV5-1 | CASSLGPTNEKLFF | TGCGCCAGCAGCTTGGGACCAACTAATGAAAAACTGTTTTTT
TRBD1 | . | TRBJ2-3 | TRBV4-1 | CASSQDPPGQGTDTQYF | TGCGCCAGCAGCCAAGACCCTCCGGGACAGGGCACAGATACGCAGTATTTT
TRBD1 | . | TRBJ2-1 | TRBV6-4 | CATADRARGWVF | TGTGCCACCGCGGACAGGGCGCGCGGGTGGGTCTTC
. | . | TRBJ2-1 | TRBV3-1 | CASSQSVHEQFF | TGTGCCAGCAGCCAGTCAGTCCATGAGCAGTTCTTC
. | . | TRBJ2-3 | TRBV20-1 | CSARRITSGPGPTDTQYF | TGCAGTGCTAGAAGGATAACTAGTGGCCCTGGTCCCACAGATACGCAGTATTTT
. | . | TRBJ2-6 | TRBV3-1 | CASTRGGYGANVLTF | TGTGCCAGCACCCGAGGAGGCTACGGGGCCAACGTCCTGACTTTC
. | few | TRBJ2-1 | TRBV5-1 | CASSLGAGLVGNEQFF | TGCGCCAGCAGCTTGGGCGCAGGGTTGGTGGGCAATGAGCAGTTCTTC
TRBD1 | . | TRBJ2-5 | TRBV7-2 | CASSRTGGLETQYF | TGTGCCAGCAGTCGGACAGGGGGCTTAGAGACCCAGTACTTC
TRBD2 | . | TRBJ2-1 | TRBV7-9 | CASSLGLAGVKGTYNEQFF | TGTGCCAGCAGCTTAGGCCTAGCGGGAGTGAAGGGGACCTACAATGAGCAGTTCTTC
. | . | TRBJ1-2 | TRBV28 | CASSLEQGVSYGYTF | TGTGCCAGCAGTTTAGAGCAGGGAGTGAGCTATGGCTACACCTTC
. | . | TRBJ2-7 | TRBV9 | CASTLRDSSYEQYF | TGTGCCAGCACCCTTAGGGACTCCTCCTACGAGCAGTACTTC
. | once | TRBJ2-7 | TRBV20-1 | CSASLSSTSYEQYF | TGCAGTGCTAGCTTGTCGTCTACCTCCTACGAGCAGTACTTC
. | . | TRBJ2-3 | TRBV5-1 | CASSLGDADTQYF | TGCGCCAGCAGCTTGGGGGATGCAGATACGCAGTATTTT
. | . | TRBJ2-3 | TRBV18 | CASSAVVGGEVTQYF | TGTGCCAGCTCAGCCGTCGTAGGGGGAGAAGTTACGCAGTATTTT
. | . | TRBJ1-4 | TRBV2 | CASRTGQNEKLFF | TGTGCCAGCCGAACGGGACAAAATGAAAAACTGTTTTTT
. | . | TRBJ2-3 | TRBV6-6 | CASSQLGRDTQYF | TGTGCCAGCAGTCAACTAGGGAGGGATACGCAGTATTTT
. | . | TRBJ2-7 | TRBV18 | CASSPPTFSSYEQYF | TGTGCCAGCTCACCACCGACCTTCAGCTCCTACGAGCAGTACTTC
TRBD1 | . | TRBJ2-7 | TRBV12-3/TRBV12-4 | CASSLKTGGRDEQYF | TGTGCCAGCAGTTTGAAAACAGGGGGCAGGGACGAGCAGTACTTC
. | . | TRBJ1-1 | TRBV7-9 | CASSTPGRKTEAFF | TGTGCCAGCAGCACCCCAGGACGGAAAACTGAAGCTTTCTTT